The TCR beta chain described here comes from a study of cytotoxic CD8 clonotypes in ibrutinib-treated CLL (dated by TCRdb to the early 2020s). About the full investigation: The cohort had about a dozen relapsed/refractory and 15 treatment-naive patients; under 18 were IGHV unmutated. Responses were partial in 24 patients and complete in 2; after median around 68 months follow-up, about 14 stayed in remission and about twelve progressed. Samples at response were collected after a median of 12 months of treatment, with a range of about 6 to 36 months. On average, each sample had 255,043 productive templates and about 89,000 productive rearrangements. Of the 85 to 90 participants in the trial, 25 to 30 had longitudinal samples available. Cryopreserved peripheral blood mononuclear cells were collected at three points: before therapy, at response, and at either sustained remission or disease progression. Patients were still on ibrutinib when every remission and progressive disease sample was collected. Summary of the overall study and its limitations: Sampling times were not matched between sustained-remission and progressing patients, and lymph node repertoires were not studied. Baseline clonality exceeded that of age-matched healthy donors and correlated strongly with circulating CD8+ T-cell counts. An increase in clonality was observed at ibrutinib response, with clonality remaining stable during sustained remission and falling back toward baseline at progression. Public clonotypes were found to be uncommon and were observed to contract or remain stable during treatment; the increase in clonality was shown to reflect expansion of private clonotypes at ibrutinib response.

On a MiSeq, deep resolution sequencing aimed for a depth between 1 in 1 million and 1 in 200,000 T cells, with each clonotype covered 10x on average. TCR beta libraries were generated with the immunoSEQ hsTCRB Kit. On the authors' methods: ImmunoSEQ Data Assistant and ImmunoSEQ Analyzer were used for data analysis, and V, D and J genes were assigned according to IMGT definitions. Clonality, which ranges from 0 to 1, was calculated by subtracting the normalized Shannon entropy of productive rearrangement frequencies from one. Public clonotype analysis was restricted to overrepresented clonotypes comprising at least 0.05% of each patient's repertoire. Some twelve repertoires from age-matched healthy donors, obtained from immuneACCESS, served as clonality controls. TCRdb took this table from immuneACCESS and kept in-frame rearrangements with V and J called. Such tables lack part of the clones; where checked against another copy, unresolved V genes explain under half of the gap, and the rest is unexplained. The DNA gave D and trimming, while V, J and clone size come from that table. Recorded for this sample are over 110,000 clones; around 90% of them occurred a single time. About a tenth of the sample is held by the ten biggest clonotypes.

Comments on this clone: Its antigen is still unknown. No qualities accompany the bases; no much larger clone lies one base away.

Trimming removed 5 bases from V and 5 bases from J, leaving 21 bases between the germline ends. According to the germline V gene, CDR1 reads SGHTA and CDR2 reads FQGNSA. The CDR3 starts with the cysteine, ends with the phenylalanine, and has 16 residues. The entry retains the CDR3 DNA only, 48 bases that are in frame from base 1. The time point label corresponds to: 12 months on ibrutinib. For TCR beta library preparation, roughly 2 micrograms of genomic DNA were extracted from the cryopreserved PBMCs. Longitudinal blood samples from CLL patients receiving ibrutinib monotherapy were subjected to high-throughput TCR beta sequencing. The patients were enrolled in a single-center, open-label phase 2 trial of ibrutinib monotherapy.

The rearrangement combines TRBV7-2 with TRBJ1-2; TRBD1 is a weak D gene call, 5 bases matching. The input for sequencing was PBMCs, taken after 12 months of ibrutinib treatment. The TCR comes from a human donor with chronic lymphocytic leukemia. CDR3 sequence: CASSLPGTSDGYGYTF. In nucleotide form, the sequence is TGTGCCAGCAGCCTACCGGGGACCTCCGACGGATATGGCTACACCTTC.